The subject of this entry is one T cell receptor beta chain. This record comes from a study of technical replicates of blood from a handful of donors. The germline V gene has CDR1 LNHDA and CDR2 SQIVND (reference sequence). This CDR3 has 14 residues. Trimming took off 8 bases at V and 0 bases at J, with 11 bases between the two ends. The method was immunoSEQ multiplex PCR; TCRdb's version includes in-frame clones alone and lacks a portion of them. The table has more than 65,000 clones, about 94% seen once. Sequenced sample: T cells isolated from PBMCs. This clonotype originated in a human donor in good health. J is TRBJ1-3 and V is TRBV19; D may be TRBD1 (5 bases). The DNA for the CDR3 is TGTGCCAGTTCCACAGGCGCCTCTGGAAACACCATATATTTT. This codes for CASSTGASGNTIYF.